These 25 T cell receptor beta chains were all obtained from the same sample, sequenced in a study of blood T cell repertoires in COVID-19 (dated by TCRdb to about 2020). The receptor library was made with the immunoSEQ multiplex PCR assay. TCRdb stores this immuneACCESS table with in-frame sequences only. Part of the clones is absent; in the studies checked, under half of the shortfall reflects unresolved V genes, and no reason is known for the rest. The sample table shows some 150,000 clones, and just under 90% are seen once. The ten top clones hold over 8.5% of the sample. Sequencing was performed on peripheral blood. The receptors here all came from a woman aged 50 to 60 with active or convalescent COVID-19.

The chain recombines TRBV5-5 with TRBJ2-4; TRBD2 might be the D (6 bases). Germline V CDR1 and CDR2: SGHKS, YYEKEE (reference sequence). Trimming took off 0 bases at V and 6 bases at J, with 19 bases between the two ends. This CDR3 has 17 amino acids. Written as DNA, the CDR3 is TGTGCCAGCAGCTTGGAGTTTTCGGGGGAGTGGGGAAACATTCAGTACTTC. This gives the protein CASSLEFSGEWGNIQYF. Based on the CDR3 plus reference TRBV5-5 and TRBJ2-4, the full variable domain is DAGVTQSPTHLIKTRGQQVTLRCSPISGHKSVSWYQQVLGQGPQFIFQYYEKEERGRGNFPDRFSARQFPNYSSELNVNALLLGDSALYLCASSLEFSGEWGNIQYFGAGTRLSVL.

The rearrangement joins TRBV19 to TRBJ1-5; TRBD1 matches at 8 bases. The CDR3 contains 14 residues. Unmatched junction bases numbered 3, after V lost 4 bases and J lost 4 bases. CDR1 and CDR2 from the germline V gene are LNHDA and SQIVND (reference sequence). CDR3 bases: TGTGCCAGTAGTAATCAGGGGGCTAATCAGCCCCAGCATTTT. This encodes CASSNQGANQPQHF.

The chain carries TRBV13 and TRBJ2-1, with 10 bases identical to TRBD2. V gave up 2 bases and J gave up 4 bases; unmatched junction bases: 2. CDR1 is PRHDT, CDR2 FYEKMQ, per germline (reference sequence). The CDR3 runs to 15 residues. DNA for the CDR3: TGTGCCAGCAGCTTACGGACTAGCGGTTACAATGAGCAGTTCTTC. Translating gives CASSLRTSGYNEQFF.

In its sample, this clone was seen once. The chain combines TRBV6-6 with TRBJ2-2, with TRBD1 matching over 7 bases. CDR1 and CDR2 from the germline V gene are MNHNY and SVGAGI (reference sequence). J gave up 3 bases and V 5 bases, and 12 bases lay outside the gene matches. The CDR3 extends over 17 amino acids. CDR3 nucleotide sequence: TGTGCCAGCAGTCCCCGGGACAGCGCGATTTACACCGGGGAGCTGTTTTTT. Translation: CASSPRDSAIYTGELFF.

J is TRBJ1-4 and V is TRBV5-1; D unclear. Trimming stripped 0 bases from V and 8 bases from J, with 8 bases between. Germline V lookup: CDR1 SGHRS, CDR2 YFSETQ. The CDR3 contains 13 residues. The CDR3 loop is CASSLAYREKLFF. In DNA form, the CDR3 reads TGCGCCAGCAGCTTGGCATACCGGGAAAAACTGTTTTTT.

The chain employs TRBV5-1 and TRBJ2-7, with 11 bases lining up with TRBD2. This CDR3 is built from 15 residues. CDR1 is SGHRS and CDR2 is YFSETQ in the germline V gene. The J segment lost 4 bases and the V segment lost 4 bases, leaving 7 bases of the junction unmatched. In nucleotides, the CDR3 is TGCGCCAGCAGCCCAACTAGCGGGGGTTCGTACGAGCAGTACTTC. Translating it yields CASSPTSGGSYEQYF.

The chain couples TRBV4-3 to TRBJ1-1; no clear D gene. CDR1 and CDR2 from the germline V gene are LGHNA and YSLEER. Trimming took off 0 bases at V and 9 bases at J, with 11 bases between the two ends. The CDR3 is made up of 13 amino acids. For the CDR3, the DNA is TGCGCCAGCAGCCAAGATCGCCGGGAGAAAGCTTTCTTT. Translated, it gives CASSQDRREKAFF.

The CDR3 region has the DNA TGTGCCAGCAGCCACCAGGGGGTTAATGAAAAACTGTTTTTT. This translates into CASSHQGVNEKLFF. The V call is TRBV3-1 (or the pseudogene TRBV3-2), the J call TRBJ1-4, with 7 bases identical to TRBD1. Germline V CDR1 and CDR2: LGHDT, YNNKEL (reference sequence). After removal of 3 bases from V and 4 bases from J, the junction contained 2 bases not matched to a gene. The CDR3 is made up of 14 amino acids.

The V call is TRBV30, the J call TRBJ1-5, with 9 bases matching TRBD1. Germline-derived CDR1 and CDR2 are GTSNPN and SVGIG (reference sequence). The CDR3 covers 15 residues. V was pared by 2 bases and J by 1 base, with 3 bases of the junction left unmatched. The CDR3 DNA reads TGTGCCTGGAGTAACAGGGGGCCGAGCAATCAGCCCCAGCATTTT. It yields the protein CAWSNRGPSNQPQHF. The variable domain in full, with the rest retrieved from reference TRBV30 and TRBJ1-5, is SQTIHQWPATLVQPVGSPLSLECTVEGTSNPNLYWYRQAAGRGLQLLFYSVGIGQISSEVPQNLSASRPQDRQFILSSKKLLLSDSGFYLCAWSNRGPSNQPQHFGDGTRLSIL.

The CDR3 here is CASRWTGTSNQPQHF. DNA for the CDR3: TGCGCCAGCAGATGGACAGGTACCAGCAATCAGCCCCAGCATTTT. The rearrangement links TRBV10-1 to TRBJ1-5, with 7 bases matching TRBD1. Germline V lookup: CDR1 WNHNN, CDR2 SYGVQD (reference sequence). The ends lost 6 bases at V and 1 base at J; junction bases unmatched: 6. The CDR3 sequence is 15 residues long.

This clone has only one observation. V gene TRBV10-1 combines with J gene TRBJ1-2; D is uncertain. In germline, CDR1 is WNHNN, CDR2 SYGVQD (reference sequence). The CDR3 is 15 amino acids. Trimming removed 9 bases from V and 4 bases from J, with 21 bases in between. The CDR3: CARLTLYQVRYGYTF. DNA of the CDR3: TGCGCCAGACTTACCCTTTACCAAGTTCGCTATGGCTACACCTTC.

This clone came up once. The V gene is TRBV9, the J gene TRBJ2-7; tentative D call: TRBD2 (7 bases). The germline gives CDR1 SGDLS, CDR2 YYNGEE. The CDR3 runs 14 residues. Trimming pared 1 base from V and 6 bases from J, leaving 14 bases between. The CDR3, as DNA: TGTGCCAGCAGCGTAAGGGAGGGGGGTTCCGAGCAGTACTTC. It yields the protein CASSVREGGSEQYF.

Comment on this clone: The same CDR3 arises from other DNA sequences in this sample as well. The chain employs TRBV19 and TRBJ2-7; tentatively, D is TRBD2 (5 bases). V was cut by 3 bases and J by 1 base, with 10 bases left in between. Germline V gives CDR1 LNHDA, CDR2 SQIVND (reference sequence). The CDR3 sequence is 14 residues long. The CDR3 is CASSISAGSYEQYF. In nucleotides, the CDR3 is TGTGCCAGTAGTATCAGCGCGGGTTCCTACGAGCAGTACTTC.

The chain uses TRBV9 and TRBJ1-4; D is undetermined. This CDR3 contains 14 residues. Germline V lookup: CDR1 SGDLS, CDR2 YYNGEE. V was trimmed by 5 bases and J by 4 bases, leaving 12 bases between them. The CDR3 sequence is CASSSTGSNEKLFF. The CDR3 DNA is TGTGCCAGCAGTTCAACCGGGAGTAATGAAAAACTGTTTTTT.

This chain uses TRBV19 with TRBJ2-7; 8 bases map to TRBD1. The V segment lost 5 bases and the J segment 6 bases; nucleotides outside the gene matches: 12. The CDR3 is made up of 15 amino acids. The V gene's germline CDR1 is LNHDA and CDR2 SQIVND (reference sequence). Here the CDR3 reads CASSARTGYFAEQYF. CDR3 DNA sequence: TGTGCCAGTAGTGCGAGGACAGGGTATTTCGCCGAGCAGTACTTC. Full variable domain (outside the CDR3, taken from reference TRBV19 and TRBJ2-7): DGGITQSPKYLFRKEGQNVTLSCEQNLNHDAMYWYRQDPGQGLRLIYYSQIVNDFQKGDIAEGYSVSREKKESFPLTVTSAQKNPTAFYLCASSARTGYFAEQYFGPGTRLTVT.

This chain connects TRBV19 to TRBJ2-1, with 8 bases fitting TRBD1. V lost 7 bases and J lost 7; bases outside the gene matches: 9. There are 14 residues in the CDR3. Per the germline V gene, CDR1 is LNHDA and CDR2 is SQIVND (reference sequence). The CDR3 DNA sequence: TGTGCCAGTACCAGGGGGCTCGATGGTAATGAGCAGTTCTTC. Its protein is CASTRGLDGNEQFF.

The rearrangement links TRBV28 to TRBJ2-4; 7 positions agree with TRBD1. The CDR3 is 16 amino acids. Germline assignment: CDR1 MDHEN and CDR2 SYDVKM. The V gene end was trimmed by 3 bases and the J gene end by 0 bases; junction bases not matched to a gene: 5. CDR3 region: CASSLTGTLAKNIQYF. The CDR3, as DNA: TGTGCCAGCAGTTTGACAGGGACCTTAGCCAAAAACATTCAGTACTTC.

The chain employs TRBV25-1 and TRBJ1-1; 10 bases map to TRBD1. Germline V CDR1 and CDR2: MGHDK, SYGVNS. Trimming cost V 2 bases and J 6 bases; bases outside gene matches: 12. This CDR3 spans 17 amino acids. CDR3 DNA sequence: TGTGCCAGCAGTGAAGCGACAGGGGGCCCGGCTGGCTCTGAAGCTTTCTTT. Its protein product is CASSEATGGPAGSEAFF.

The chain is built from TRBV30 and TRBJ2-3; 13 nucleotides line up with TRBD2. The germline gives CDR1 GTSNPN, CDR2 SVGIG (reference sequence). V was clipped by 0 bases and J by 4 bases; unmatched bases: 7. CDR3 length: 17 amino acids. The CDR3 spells CAWSVRRTSGSPDTQYF. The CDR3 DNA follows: TGTGCCTGGAGTGTAAGGAGGACTAGCGGGAGTCCAGATACGCAGTATTTT. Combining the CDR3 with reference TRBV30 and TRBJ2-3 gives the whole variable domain SQTIHQWPATLVQPVGSPLSLECTVEGTSNPNLYWYRQAAGRGLQLLFYSVGIGQISSEVPQNLSASRPQDRQFILSSKKLLLSDSGFYLCAWSVRRTSGSPDTQYFGPGTRLTVL.

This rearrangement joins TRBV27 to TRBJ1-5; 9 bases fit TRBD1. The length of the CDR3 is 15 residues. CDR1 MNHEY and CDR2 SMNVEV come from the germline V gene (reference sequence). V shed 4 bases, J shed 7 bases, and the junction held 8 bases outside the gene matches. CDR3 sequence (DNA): TGTGCCAGCAGTTCGGGACAGGGAGGTCGACAGCCCCAGCATTTT. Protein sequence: CASSSGQGGRQPQHF.

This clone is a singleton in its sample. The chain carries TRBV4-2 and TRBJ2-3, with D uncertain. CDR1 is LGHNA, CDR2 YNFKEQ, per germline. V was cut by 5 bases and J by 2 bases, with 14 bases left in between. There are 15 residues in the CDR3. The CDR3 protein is CASSSQAGHTDTQYF. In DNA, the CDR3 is TGTGCCAGCAGCTCTCAGGCTGGGCACACAGATACGCAGTATTTT.

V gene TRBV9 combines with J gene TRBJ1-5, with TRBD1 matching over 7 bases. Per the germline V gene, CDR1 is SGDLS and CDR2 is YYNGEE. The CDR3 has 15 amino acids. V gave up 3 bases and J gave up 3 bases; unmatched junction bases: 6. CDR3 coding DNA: TGTGCCAGCAGCGGGGAGGACAGGTCCAATCAGCCCCAGCATTTT. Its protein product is CASSGEDRSNQPQHF.

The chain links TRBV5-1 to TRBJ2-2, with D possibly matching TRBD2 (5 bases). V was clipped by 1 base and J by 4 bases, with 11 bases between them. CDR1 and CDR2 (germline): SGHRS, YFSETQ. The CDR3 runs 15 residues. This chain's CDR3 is CASSLRYRGTGELFF. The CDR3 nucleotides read TGCGCCAGCAGCTTGAGGTACCGGGGCACCGGGGAGCTGTTTTTT.

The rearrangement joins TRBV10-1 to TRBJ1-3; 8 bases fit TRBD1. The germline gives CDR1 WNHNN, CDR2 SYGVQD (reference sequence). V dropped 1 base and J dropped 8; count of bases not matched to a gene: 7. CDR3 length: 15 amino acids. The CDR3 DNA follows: TGCGCCAGCAGTGAGTATGGACAGGGAGGAGACACCATATATTTT. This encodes CASSEYGQGGDTIYF.

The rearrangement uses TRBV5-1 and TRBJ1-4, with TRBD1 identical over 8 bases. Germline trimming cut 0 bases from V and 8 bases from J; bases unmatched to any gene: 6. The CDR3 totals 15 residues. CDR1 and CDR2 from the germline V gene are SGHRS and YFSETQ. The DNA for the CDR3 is TGCGCCAGCAGCTTGGCGGGACAGGCCGGGGAAAAACTGTTTTTT. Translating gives CASSLAGQAGEKLFF. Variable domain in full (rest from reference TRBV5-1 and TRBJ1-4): KAGVTQTPRYLIKTRGQQVTLSCSPISGHRSVSWYQQTPGQGLQFLFEYFSETQRNKGNFPGRFSGRQFSNSRSEMNVSTLELGDSALYLCASSLAGQAGEKLFFGSGTQLSVL.